Listed here is a single T cell receptor (beta chain). Germline-derived CDR1 and CDR2 are SGHTA and FQGNSA. This CDR3 has 13 amino acids. Trimming cost V 5 bases and J 7 bases, with 12 bases left between them. Data came from immunoSEQ multiplex PCR; TCRdb stores just in-frame clones and leaves some out. This table holds 350,000 to 400,000 clones, roughly nine tenths found once. The sample comes from a study of blood T cell repertoires in COVID-19. Overall study context: Material from acute and convalescent COVID-19 was sourced from the United States, Italy and Spain. Nucleic acid was either cDNA or gDNA, and it came from T cells, B-cell-depleted T cells, or PBMCs.

Cohorts were assigned according to the clinical history that participants reported. Each exposed participant met a COVID-19 case in the 2 weeks preceding study entry. The sample taken for sequencing was PBMCs or T cells enriched from blood (not recorded which). The V call is TRBV7-2, the J call TRBJ2-1; possibly TRBD2 for D (6 bases). This receptor was taken from a woman aged 40-49 years who had been exposed to COVID-19. In DNA form, the CDR3 reads TGTGCCAGCAGCCCCCCACGGGGGAATGAGCAGTTCTTC. Its protein product is CASSPPRGNEQFF.